What follows is one TCR beta chain and its context. The data were taken from a study of blood T cell repertoires in COVID-19. Here immunoSEQ multiplex PCR was the method, and the copy in TCRdb shows in-frame clones only, minus some. The table includes about 100,000 clones, approximately 90% detected once. With 1 base removed from V and 0 bases from J, the gap between germline ends came to 14 bases. The CDR3 extends over 17 amino acids. Germline lookup yields CDR1 SGHAT and CDR2 FQNNGV. This chain connects TRBV11-2 to TRBJ2-3; possible D gene TRBD1, 6 bases. Sequenced sample: peripheral blood. This clonotype was sampled from a man aged 60 to 75 with acute or convalescent COVID-19. CDR3 sequence (DNA): TGTGCCAGCAGCTTAGGAGCCTTTAGGGGGAGCACAGATACGCAGTATTTT. Its protein is CASSLGAFRGSTDTQYF.